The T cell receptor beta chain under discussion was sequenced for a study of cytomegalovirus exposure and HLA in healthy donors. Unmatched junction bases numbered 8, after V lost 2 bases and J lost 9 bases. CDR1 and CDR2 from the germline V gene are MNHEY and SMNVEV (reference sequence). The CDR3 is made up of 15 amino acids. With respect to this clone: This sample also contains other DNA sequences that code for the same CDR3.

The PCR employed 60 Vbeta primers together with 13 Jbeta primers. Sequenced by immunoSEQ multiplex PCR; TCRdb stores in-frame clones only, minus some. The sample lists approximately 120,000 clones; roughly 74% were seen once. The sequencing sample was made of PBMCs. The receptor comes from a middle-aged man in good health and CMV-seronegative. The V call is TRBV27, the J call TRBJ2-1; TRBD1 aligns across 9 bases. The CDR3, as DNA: TGTGCCAGCAGTTTAACAGGGGGCGCGGGTGGTGAGCAGTTCTTC. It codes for CASSLTGGAGGEQFF.